Sequencing of this T cell receptor beta chain was carried out in a study of T-cell memory formation after mild COVID-19. Background on the study: The TCR clusters were mostly specific to one donor.

The study, taken as a whole, reports: Mostly located in CM and EM were contracting CD4+ clones, with contracting CD8+ clones located in EMRA. The finding that pre-infection memory included some responding clones suggested that cross-reactive memory joined.

A remark on this clonotype: Its antigen is undetermined.

The V gene lost 5 bases and the J gene lost 7 bases, with 15 bases spanning the gap. The CDR3 spans 13 residues. Germline V CDR1 and CDR2: GTSNPN, SVGIG (reference sequence). TCRdb reanalysed the 5' RACE reads using MiXCR and keeps one entry per CDR3 protein. The table has more than 250,000 distinct CDR3 sequences, about a sixth seen once. Sequencing was carried out using PBMCs or a T cell subset sorted from them (not recorded which). The chain recombines TRBV30 with TRBJ2-1; the D call may be TRBD1 or TRBD2 (5 bases each). This receptor was obtained from a man between 18 and 35 years old who had mild COVID-19 (a few samples of this study predate the infection). Cell type and time point are not known. CDR3 amino acids: CAWATQAGNEQFF. The CDR3 nucleotides are TGTGCCTGGGCCACACAGGCGGGTAATGAGCAGTTCTTC.